This T cell receptor (beta chain) was sequenced during a study of blood T cell repertoires in COVID-19. Across the whole study: Collection of acute and convalescent COVID-19 samples took place in the United States, Italy and Spain.

This CDR3 comprises 13 residues. The germline V gene has CDR1 SGHRS and CDR2 YFSETQ. Unmatched junction bases numbered 6, after V lost 4 bases and J lost 5 bases. Using immunoSEQ multiplex PCR, the repertoire was profiled, and TCRdb retains in-frame clones only, with some absent. The sample lists 230,000 or so clones; approximately 92% were seen once. V and J are TRBV5-1 and TRBJ2-7, with TRBD1 matching 7 bases. This clonotype was obtained from a woman aged 40 to 50 who had recovered from COVID-19. Sequencing input: peripheral blood. CDR3 bases: TGCGCCAGCAGCGGGACAGCCAAGGACGAGCAGTACTTC. Its translation is CASSGTAKDEQYF.